This entry concerns a single TCR beta chain. Its antigen is unknown. There are no base qualities to consult, and no much larger clone falls within one base. The CDR3 runs 14 residues from the cysteine to the phenylalanine. Just the 42-base CDR3 DNA is kept, in frame starting at base 1. Unmatched junction bases come to 9, with V trimmed by 7 bases and J by 3 bases. CDR1 and CDR2 were assigned from the germline V gene as MNHEY and SVGAGI. The immunoSEQ Assay, a bias-controlled multiplex PCR, was used to amplify TCRbeta CDR3 regions from genomic DNA. Turning to the authors' computational methods: Nucleated cell counts per sample were estimated from amplification of reference gene primers within the assay. To quantify the absolute abundance of each unique TCRbeta CDR3 rearrangement, sequence reads were collapsed and filtered. For each sample, productive Simpson clonality was calculated as the square root of Simpson's diversity index over productive rearrangements. This is the immuneACCESS table as TCRdb keeps it, with only in-frame sequences that have V and J called. A part of the clones is gone; compared with another copy, unresolved V genes explain less than half, and the rest is unexplained. From that table come the V and J calls and clone size; the DNA was used to work out D and trimming. The sample has hundreds of thousands of clones on record, 75% to 85% of them singletons. The ten largest clones represent roughly 5% of the sample.

This sample stems from a study of blood T cell repertoires in COVID-19 (dated by TCRdb to about 2020). Background on the whole study: The collaborator samples originated in the United States, Italy and Spain and spanned the acute and convalescent phases of COVID-19. The material from the prospective study consisted of cDNA or gDNA derived from T cells, B-cell-depleted T cells, or PBMCs. The dataset comprised deeply sampled blood TCRbeta repertoires from subjects exposed to, actively infected with, or recovered from COVID-19. The repertoires were released in a freely available public database intended as a resource for research on the immune response to SARS-CoV-2. Samples were obtained from the ongoing ImmuneRACE study (first 160 participants) and from about 1,300 subjects provided by 6 global collaborators. Nearly every sample came with metadata listing a de-identified subject ID, COVID-19 status, age in years and sex. Where available, HLA class I and class II types were taken from metadata supplied by the sample provider and were not determined by assay-based typing.

Each collaborating institution followed its own protocols to collect whole blood in K2EDTA tubes. For TCRbeta analysis, collaborators shipped samples in one of three forms: frozen whole blood, isolated PBMCs, or DNA extracted from either of those sample types. Study-wide conclusions, independent of this receptor: How much clinical and demographic metadata was included differed by source and by participant, and the metadata was provided uncurated.

Sequencing was done on a sample of peripheral blood. Recombination linked TRBV6-5 to TRBJ2-7, with 7 bases aligning to TRBD1. The TCR originated in a man aged 50-59 years with active or convalescent COVID-19. The CDR3 has the sequence CASTNSAGGYEQYF. In nucleotides, the sequence is TGTGCCAGCACAAATTCCGCAGGGGGCTACGAGCAGTACTTC.